This paragraph covers one TCR beta chain sequence. Other DNA sequences within the sample encode an identical CDR3. This entry is derived from a study of cytomegalovirus exposure and HLA in healthy donors. The CDR3 length is 13 residues. CDR1 and CDR2 from the germline V gene are SNHLY and FYNNEI. The V segment lost 6 bases and the J segment 7 bases; nucleotides outside the gene matches: 4. It was with 60 Vbeta and 13 Jbeta primers that the PCR ran. The method was immunoSEQ multiplex PCR; TCRdb's version includes in-frame clones alone and lacks a portion of them. The table lists more than 95,000 clones, 9% to 10% of them singletons.

This TCR came from a man aged 25-45 years in good health and CMV-seronegative. What was sequenced was PBMCs. The chain joins TRBV2 to TRBJ1-5; 9 positions agree with TRBD1. CDR3 coding DNA: TGTGCCAGCAGCGGGACAGGGAACCAGCCCCAGCATTTT. Encoded protein: CASSGTGNQPQHF.